This T cell receptor beta chain was documented in a study of cytomegalovirus exposure and HLA in healthy donors. For the study at large: Early release data held tens of millions of unique TCRs from HLA-typed donors.

PCR involved 60 Vbeta and 13 Jbeta primers. Sequencing was performed with immunoSEQ multiplex PCR; in TCRdb, only in-frame clones are kept and a portion is missing. The data hold about 98,000 clones, with approximately 79% observed a single time. Findings of the study overall: V segments that were indistinguishable, TRBV6-2 and TRBV6-3 among them, were omitted from analysis. Altogether, 150 to 200 TCR beta chains were recorded as cytomegalovirus-associated.

The CDR3 loop spans 17 amino acids. V shed 6 bases and J 1 base; nucleotides not matched to a gene: 11. CDR1 and CDR2 from the germline V gene are MDHEN and SYDVKM. With respect to this clone: Its antigen is unknown.

Sequenced input: PBMCs. The clonotype was recovered from a male donor in good health and CMV-seronegative. The chain couples TRBV28 to TRBJ2-7; 11 bases line up with TRBD2. This CDR3 reads CASRGSPGTSGSYEQYF. CDR3 DNA sequence: TGTGCCAGCAGGGGCTCTCCTGGGACTAGCGGTTCCTACGAGCAGTACTTC. The whole variable domain, remainder taken from reference TRBV28 and TRBJ2-7, is DVKVTQSSRYLVKRTGEKVFLECVQDMDHENMFWYRQDPGLGLRLIYFSYDVKMKEKGDIPEGYSVSREKKERFSLILESASTNQTSMYLCASRGSPGTSGSYEQYFGPGTRLTVT.